The source of this T cell receptor (beta chain) is a study of cytomegalovirus exposure and HLA in healthy donors. Findings of the study overall: By HLA locus, TCR association rates varied in a later analysis, with DRB1 showing the most and HLA-C the fewest.

With regard to this clone: Its antigen is undetermined.

Germline trimming cut 4 bases from V and 0 bases from J; bases unmatched to any gene: 2. Germline V lookup: CDR1 SEHNR, CDR2 FQNEAQ (reference sequence). CDR3 length: 15 amino acids. 13 Jbeta primers and 60 Vbeta primers were used for the PCR. TCRdb's copy holds only in-frame clones and misses some; the assay was immunoSEQ multiplex PCR. In the table there are about 83,000 clones, more than 80% of which are singletons. Sequencing used PBMCs. V and J are TRBV7-9 and TRBJ2-7, with TRBD2 identical over 11 bases. The receptor comes from a woman in her twenties or thirties in good health and CMV-seronegative. This CDR3 reads CASSSLAGASYEQYF. The DNA of the CDR3 is TGTGCCAGCAGCTCACTAGCGGGAGCCTCCTACGAGCAGTACTTC.